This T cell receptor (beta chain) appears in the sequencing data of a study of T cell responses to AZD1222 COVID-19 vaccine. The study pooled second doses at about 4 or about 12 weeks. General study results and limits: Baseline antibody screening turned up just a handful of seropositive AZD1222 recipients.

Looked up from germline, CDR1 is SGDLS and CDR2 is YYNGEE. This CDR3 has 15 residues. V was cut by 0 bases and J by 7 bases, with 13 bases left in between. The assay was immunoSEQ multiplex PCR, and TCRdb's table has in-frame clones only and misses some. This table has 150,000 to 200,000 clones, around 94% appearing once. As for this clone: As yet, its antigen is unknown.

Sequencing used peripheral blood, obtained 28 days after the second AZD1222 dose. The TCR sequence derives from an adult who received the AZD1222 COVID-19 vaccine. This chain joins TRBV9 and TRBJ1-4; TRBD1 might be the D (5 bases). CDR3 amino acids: CASSVGAGIFEKLFF. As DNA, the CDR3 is TGTGCCAGCAGCGTAGGTGCAGGGATATTTGAAAAACTGTTTTTT.